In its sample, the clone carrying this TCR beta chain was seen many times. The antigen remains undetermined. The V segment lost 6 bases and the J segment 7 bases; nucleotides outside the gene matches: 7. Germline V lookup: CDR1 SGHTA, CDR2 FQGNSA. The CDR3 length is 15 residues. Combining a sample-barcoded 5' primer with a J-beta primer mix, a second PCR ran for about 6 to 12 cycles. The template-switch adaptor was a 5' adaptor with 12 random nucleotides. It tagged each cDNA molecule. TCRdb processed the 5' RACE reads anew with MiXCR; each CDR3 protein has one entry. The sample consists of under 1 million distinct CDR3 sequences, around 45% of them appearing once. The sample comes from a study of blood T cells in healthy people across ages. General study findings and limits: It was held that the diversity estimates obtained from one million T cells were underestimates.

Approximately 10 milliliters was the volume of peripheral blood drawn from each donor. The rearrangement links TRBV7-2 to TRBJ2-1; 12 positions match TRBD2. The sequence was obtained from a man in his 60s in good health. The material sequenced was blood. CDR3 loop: CASSLGLAGGNEQFF. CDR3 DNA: TGTGCCAGCAGTTTGGGTCTAGCGGGGGGGAATGAGCAGTTCTTC.